This T cell receptor beta chain was recovered during a study of Graves' ophthalmopathy and Graves' hyperthyroidism. Patients with other autoimmune diseases, uncontrolled infections, pregnancy or lactation were excluded. The study amplified TCR beta CDR3 regions using RNA transcripts. The workflow started with a first-round RT-PCR run with HTBI primers and then moved on to a second-round multiplex PCR. One entry per CDR3 protein, called by TCRdb with MiXCR from the multiplex PCR reads. The table shows 500,000 to 700,000 distinct CDR3 sequences, with over 20% occurring only once. This TCR came from a woman between 18 and 29 years old with stable Graves' hyperthyroidism. Some clones in this sample may be carry-over from other donors' samples. Sequencing was performed on peripheral blood.

CDR3 DNA sequence: TGTGCCAGCAGTTTGACGGGCGCCGCTACTCAGCCCCAGCATTTT. Amino acids: CASSLTGAATQPQHF. J is TRBJ1-5 and V is TRBV6-5; D not certain. The V gene's germline CDR1 is MNHEY and CDR2 SVGAGI. The CDR3 covers 15 residues. Trimming left V 4 bases short and J 6 bases short, with 16 bases between.